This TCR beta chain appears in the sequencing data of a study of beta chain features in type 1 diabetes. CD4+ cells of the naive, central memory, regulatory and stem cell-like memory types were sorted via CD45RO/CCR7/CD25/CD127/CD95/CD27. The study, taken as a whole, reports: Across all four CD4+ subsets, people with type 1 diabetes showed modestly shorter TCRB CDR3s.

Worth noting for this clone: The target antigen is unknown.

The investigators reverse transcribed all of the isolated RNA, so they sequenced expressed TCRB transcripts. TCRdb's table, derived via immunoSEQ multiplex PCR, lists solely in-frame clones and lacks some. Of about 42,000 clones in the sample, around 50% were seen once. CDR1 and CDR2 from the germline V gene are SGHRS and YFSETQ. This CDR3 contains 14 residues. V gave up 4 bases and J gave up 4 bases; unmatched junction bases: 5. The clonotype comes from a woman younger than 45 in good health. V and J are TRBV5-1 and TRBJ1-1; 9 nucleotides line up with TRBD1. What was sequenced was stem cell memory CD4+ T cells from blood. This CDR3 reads CASSQDRGGTEAFF. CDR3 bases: TGCGCCAGCAGCCAGGACAGGGGAGGCACTGAAGCTTTCTTT. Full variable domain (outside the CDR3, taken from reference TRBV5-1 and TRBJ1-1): KAGVTQTPRYLIKTRGQQVTLSCSPISGHRSVSWYQQTPGQGLQFLFEYFSETQRNKGNFPGRFSGRQFSNSRSEMNVSTLELGDSALYLCASSQDRGGTEAFFGQGTRLTVV.